This TCR beta chain appears in the sequencing data of a study of shared clonotypes between healthy human individuals. Study-wide background: Each donor's CD4 naive and CD4 memory cells filled three plates apiece, CD8 naive two, and CD8 memory one.

Method: immunoSEQ multiplex PCR; TCRdb's copy keeps in-frame clones and lacks some. The table shows about 1.1 million clones, with 78% occurring only once. Germline V gives CDR1 KGHSH, CDR2 LQKENI. CDR3 length: 14 amino acids. About this clone: Its antigen is still unknown. One end of the junction does not line up with germline, which may come from a read error.

Broader study findings: Deeper or shallower sequencing was expected to change how clonotypes are shared among donors. As a rule, naive subsets had a larger estimated richness than memory subsets.

The sequence was collected from a man aged 18 to 35 in good health. Some clones in this sample may be carry-over from other donors' samples. Sequenced material: memory CD4+ T cells from PBMCs. Stated subset: CD45RA-negative fraction. V and J are TRBV18 and TRBJ2-3; D is unclear. The chain's CDR3 is CASSPSQITDAQYF. The CDR3 region has the DNA TGTGCCAGCTCACCGAGCCAGATCACAGATGCGCAGTATTTT.